Each of the 17 T cell receptor beta chains below was sequenced from the same sample in a study of beta chain features in type 1 diabetes. What was sequenced were expressed TCRB transcripts, since all of the isolated RNA had been reverse transcribed. Assay: immunoSEQ multiplex PCR; the TCRdb copy retains only in-frame clones and omits some. The sample carries 400,000 to 550,000 clones, about 10% recorded once. Sequencing was performed on naive CD4+ T cells from blood. The receptors originated from a woman under 30 in good health.

The chain combines TRBV25-1 with TRBJ2-7; 11 positions match TRBD2. CDR3 length: 17 amino acids. Germline V CDR1 and CDR2: MGHDK, SYGVNS. Trimming took 5 bases from V and 0 from J; bases not matched to a gene: 9. This CDR3 reads CASSQAPGTSGSYEQYF. The CDR3, as DNA: TGTGCCAGCAGTCAAGCCCCCGGGACTAGCGGCTCCTACGAGCAGTACTTC.

The J gene is TRBJ1-1, the V gene TRBV6-6; TRBD1 agrees at 7 bases. The V gene end was trimmed by 6 bases and the J gene end by 0 bases; junction bases not matched to a gene: 4. The length of the CDR3 is 14 residues. The germline CDR1 and CDR2 sequences are MNHNY and SVGAGI (reference sequence). In nucleotides, the CDR3 is TGTGCCAGCAGAAGGGGACAGATGAACACTGAAGCTTTCTTT. Translating gives CASRRGQMNTEAFF.

This clone was seen a few times. The genes are TRBV14 and TRBJ2-5; possible D gene TRBD1, 7 bases. This CDR3 is 13 amino acids long. CDR1 and CDR2 from the germline V gene are SGHDN and FVKESK. V was pared by 2 bases and J by 9 bases, with 13 bases between. The CDR3 sequence: CASSQRQGGPQYF. The CDR3 DNA reads as TGTGCCAGCAGCCAAAGACAGGGAGGACCCCAGTACTTC.

The V gene is TRBV7-6, the J gene TRBJ2-7; weak D call: TRBD1 (6 bases). CDR1 is SGHVS, CDR2 FNYEAQ, per germline. Trimming left V 3 bases short and J 2 bases short, with 8 bases between. The CDR3 has 13 residues. CDR3 nucleotide sequence: TGTGCCAGCAGCTTGACAGGTACCTACGAGCAGTACTTC. Its translation is CASSLTGTYEQYF.

V usage is TRBV18 and J usage is TRBJ1-1, with D maybe TRBD1 (6 bases). This CDR3 region has 18 residues. The germline CDR1 and CDR2 sequences are KGHSH and LQKENI. Trimming cost V 3 bases and J 4 bases, with 24 bases left between them. The CDR3 DNA is TGTGCCAGCTCACCGCCAAGGGGGGAGCGTATCATCGGCACTGAAGCTTTCTTT. Protein product: CASSPPRGERIIGTEAFF.

This clone turned up a few times. The rearrangement links TRBV29-1 to TRBJ2-1; no reliable D call. The CDR3 totals 14 residues. The germline V gene encodes CDR1 SQVTM and CDR2 ANQGSEA. The V end was cut by 3 bases, the J end by 0 bases, with 9 bases between. Here the CDR3 DNA reads TGCAGCGTTGACAGGTCTGGCTCCTACAATGAGCAGTTCTTC. It is translated as CSVDRSGSYNEQFF.

This chain uses TRBV29-1 with TRBJ1-1, with a weak D call TRBD1 (6 bases). Trimming pared 5 bases from V and 1 base from J, leaving 14 bases between. The germline V gene encodes CDR1 SQVTM and CDR2 ANQGSEA. The CDR3 sequence is 14 residues long. The CDR3 region has the DNA TGCAGCGTTATTACCGGGACAAAGAACACTGAAGCTTTCTTT. Its protein is CSVITGTKNTEAFF.

The chain is built from TRBV2 and TRBJ1-5; TRBD1 agrees at 8 bases. CDR1 is SNHLY and CDR2 is FYNNEI in the germline V gene. Losses at the gene ends were 7 bases for V and 5 bases for J; bases not matched to a gene: 4. The CDR3 spans 13 residues. The CDR3 spells CASIMDRDQPQHF. CDR3 bases: TGTGCCAGCATTATGGACAGGGATCAGCCCCAGCATTTT.

This clone was detected a few times. This chain joins TRBV10-3 and TRBJ2-7, with a tentative D call TRBD1 (7 bases). With 6 bases removed from V and 6 bases from J, the gap between germline ends came to 15 bases. CDR3 size: 13 residues. Germline CDR1 and CDR2: ENHRY and SYGVKD. The CDR3 here is CAIRNDREAEQYF. The CDR3 DNA follows: TGTGCCATCAGAAACGACAGGGAGGCCGAGCAGTACTTC.

The gene calls are TRBV6-5 and TRBJ2-7; 7 nucleotides match TRBD1. Germline V gene sequence: CDR1 MNHEY, CDR2 SVGAGI. The trim removed 5 bases at V and 9 bases at J, leaving 7 bases unmatched. The CDR3 loop spans 12 amino acids. The CDR3 region has the DNA TGTGCCAGCAGTCGGGACAGAATATGGCAGTACTTC. Its translation is CASSRDRIWQYF.

This clone was observed at least ten times. The chain is built from TRBV30 and TRBJ1-4; unclear D gene. Trimming shortened V by 4 bases and J by 8 bases, and 8 bases separated the two germline ends. CDR1 is GTSNPN and CDR2 is SVGIG in the germline V gene (reference sequence). The CDR3 length is 11 residues. The CDR3 here is CAWTEFEKLFF. For the CDR3, the DNA is TGTGCCTGGACGGAGTTCGAAAAACTGTTTTTT.

This clone was counted many times. The chain employs TRBV30 and TRBJ2-7, with 11 bases that match TRBD2. The CDR3 totals 16 residues. Trimming at V came to 3 bases and at J to 0 bases, leaving 7 bases not matched to a gene. Germline V gives CDR1 GTSNPN, CDR2 SVGIG (reference sequence). DNA for the CDR3: TGTGCCTGGAGGCCGGGACTAGCGGCTATCTCCTACGAGCAGTACTTC. Protein product: CAWRPGLAAISYEQYF.

The rearrangement uses TRBV6-6 and TRBJ2-3, with D possibly called TRBD1 or TRBD2 (5 bases each). Germline CDR1 and CDR2: MNHNY and SVGAGI (reference sequence). Trimming took 5 bases from V and 5 from J, leaving 17 bases between them. The CDR3 covers 15 residues. The DNA for the CDR3 is TGTGCCAGCAGTCTCTGGGGGTTTGGGGAAGATACGCAGTATTTT. Amino acid sequence: CASSLWGFGEDTQYF.

This clone was detected only a few times. Other DNA sequences in the same sample also yield this CDR3. The V and J genes are TRBV18 and TRBJ2-3; no clear D. Trimming pared 0 bases from V and 3 bases from J, leaving 4 bases between. This CDR3 is 13 amino acids long. Germline-derived CDR1 and CDR2 are KGHSH and LQKENI. The CDR3 loop is CASSPPTTDTQYF. CDR3 nucleotide sequence: TGTGCCAGCTCACCACCGACTACAGATACGCAGTATTTT.

This clone was counted between two and nine times. This rearrangement joins TRBV5-1 to TRBJ2-7; 11 bases map to TRBD2. CDR3 length equals 15 residues. Germline CDR1 is SGHRS and CDR2 is YFSETQ. V gave up 2 bases and J gave up 3 bases; unmatched junction bases: 4. The CDR3 coding sequence is TGCGCCAGCAGCTTCACTAGCGGGAGAGGCTACGAGCAGTACTTC. Its protein product is CASSFTSGRGYEQYF.

This chain connects TRBV29-1 to TRBJ1-1, with D tentatively TRBD1 (5 bases). Germline CDR1 is SQVTM and CDR2 is ANQGSEA. This CDR3 is built from 11 residues. The V and J ends lost 6 bases and 8 bases respectively, with 13 bases between them. The CDR3 nucleotides read TGCAGCGTGGACGGGGGGAGGGAAGCTTTCTTT. Translating it yields CSVDGGREAFF.

CDR3 amino acids: CASSATGTSSGANVLTF. CDR3 in DNA: TGTGCCAGCAGCGCGACCGGGACCAGCTCTGGGGCCAACGTCCTGACTTTC. V usage is TRBV9 and J usage is TRBJ2-6; D is possibly TRBD1 or TRBD2 (5 bases each). V was cut by 3 bases and J by 0 bases, with 13 bases left in between. Germline assignment: CDR1 SGDLS and CDR2 YYNGEE. This CDR3 is built from 17 residues.